One sample yielded the 2 T cell receptor beta chains listed below, sequenced in a study of shared clonotypes between healthy human individuals. TCRdb's table, derived via immunoSEQ multiplex PCR, lists solely in-frame clones and lacks some. The data contain fewer than 700,000 clones, around 76% of them singletons. Sample: PBMCs. The origin of the receptors is a woman between 40 and 55 years old in good health. Some clones in this sample may be carry-over from other donors' samples.

J is TRBJ2-1 and V is TRBV11-2; D unresolved. V gave up 7 bases and J gave up 0 bases, with 16 bases separating them. CDR1 is SGHAT, CDR2 FQNNGV, per germline. This CDR3 is built from 16 residues. This chain's CDR3 is CASTPILGSSYNEQFF. DNA for the CDR3: TGTGCCAGCACCCCTATCTTGGGCAGCTCCTACAATGAGCAGTTCTTC.

The CDR3 loop reads CSVLQGSAQPQHF. CDR3 nucleotide sequence: TGCAGCGTATTACAGGGTTCGGCTCAGCCCCAGCATTTT. The V call is TRBV29-1, the J call TRBJ1-5; a possible D gene is TRBD1 (6 bases). Germline V CDR1 and CDR2: SQVTM, ANQGSEA. V gave up 6 bases and J gave up 6 bases, with 15 bases separating them. This CDR3 comprises 13 residues.